This record covers a single TCR beta chain. Its antigen is still unknown. Germline V gene sequence: CDR1 MDHEN, CDR2 SYDVKM. The CDR3 totals 14 residues. Trimming left V 3 bases short and J 3 bases short, with 9 bases between. Here immunoSEQ multiplex PCR was the method, and the copy in TCRdb shows in-frame clones only, minus some. The table records more than 95,000 clones, about 70% of them present only once. The sample originates from a study of radiotherapy plus CTLA-4 blockade in lung cancer. Study information: With 31% of patients having disease control, objective responses were seen in roughly 19%.

The study gave focal radiation plus ipilimumab CTLA-4 blockade to patients with chemo-refractory metastatic non-small-cell lung cancer. Study-level results: The authors reported that early blood T cell clone dynamics, with interferon-beta, best predicted response. TCR clones of tumor origin grew in blood after radiotherapy plus ipilimumab.

The sequencing here drew on peripheral blood, taken from a patient treated with radiotherapy plus ipilimumab. The chain carries TRBV28 and TRBJ1-3; D is perhaps TRBD1 (5 bases). This receptor was taken from a human donor with non-small cell lung cancer who had a partial response to radiotherapy plus ipilimumab. Some clones in this sample may be carry-over from other donors' samples. In DNA, the CDR3 is TGTGCCAGCAGTTTGGGGGGAATTGGAAACACCATATATTTT. Amino acid sequence: CASSLGGIGNTIYF.